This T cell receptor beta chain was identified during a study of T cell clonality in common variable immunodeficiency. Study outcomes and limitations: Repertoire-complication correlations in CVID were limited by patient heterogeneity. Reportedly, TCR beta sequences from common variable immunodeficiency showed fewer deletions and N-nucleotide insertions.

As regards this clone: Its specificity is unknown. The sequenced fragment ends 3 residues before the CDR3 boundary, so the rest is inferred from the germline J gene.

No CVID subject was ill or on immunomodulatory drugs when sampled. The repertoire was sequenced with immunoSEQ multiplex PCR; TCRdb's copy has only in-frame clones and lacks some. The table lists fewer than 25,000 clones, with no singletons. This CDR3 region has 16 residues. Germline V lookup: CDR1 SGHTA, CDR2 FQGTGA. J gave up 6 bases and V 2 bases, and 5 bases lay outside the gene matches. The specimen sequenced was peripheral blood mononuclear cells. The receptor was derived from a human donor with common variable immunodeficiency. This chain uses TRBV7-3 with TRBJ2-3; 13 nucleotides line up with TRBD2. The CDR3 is CASSLHGLAGADTQYF. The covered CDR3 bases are TGTGCCAGCAGCTTACACGGACTAGCGGGAGCGGATACG.